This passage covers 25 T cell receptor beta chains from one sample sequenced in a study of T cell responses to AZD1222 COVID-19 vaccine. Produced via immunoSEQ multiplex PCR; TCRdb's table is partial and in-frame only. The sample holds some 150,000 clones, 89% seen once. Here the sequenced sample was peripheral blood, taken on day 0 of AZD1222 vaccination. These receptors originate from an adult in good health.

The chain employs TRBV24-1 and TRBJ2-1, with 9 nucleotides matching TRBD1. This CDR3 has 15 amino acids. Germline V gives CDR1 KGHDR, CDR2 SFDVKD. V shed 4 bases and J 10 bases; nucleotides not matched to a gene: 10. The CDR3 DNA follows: TGTGCCACCAGTGAGCCCGGACAGGGGAGATTCGAGCAGTTCTTC. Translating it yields CATSEPGQGRFEQFF.

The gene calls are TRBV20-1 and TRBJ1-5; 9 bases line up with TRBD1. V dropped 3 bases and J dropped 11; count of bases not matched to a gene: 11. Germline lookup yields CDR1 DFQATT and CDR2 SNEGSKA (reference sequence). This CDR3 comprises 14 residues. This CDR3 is CSASNTGGFRAQHF. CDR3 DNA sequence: TGCAGTGCTAGTAATACAGGGGGCTTCCGGGCCCAGCATTTT.

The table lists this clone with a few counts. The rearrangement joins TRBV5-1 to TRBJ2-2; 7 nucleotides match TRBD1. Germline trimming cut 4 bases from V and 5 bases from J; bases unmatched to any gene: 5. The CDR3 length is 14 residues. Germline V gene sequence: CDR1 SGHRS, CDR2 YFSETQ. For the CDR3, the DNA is TGCGCCAGCAGCATTCGACAGGGAACCGGGGAGCTGTTTTTT. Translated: CASSIRQGTGELFF.

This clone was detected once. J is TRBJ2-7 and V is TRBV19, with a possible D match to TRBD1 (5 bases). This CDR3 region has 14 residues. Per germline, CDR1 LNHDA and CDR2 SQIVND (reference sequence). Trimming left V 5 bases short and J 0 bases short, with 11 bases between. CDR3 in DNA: TGTGCCAGTAGTCCCCGACAGAGCTCCTACGAGCAGTACTTC. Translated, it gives CASSPRQSSYEQYF.

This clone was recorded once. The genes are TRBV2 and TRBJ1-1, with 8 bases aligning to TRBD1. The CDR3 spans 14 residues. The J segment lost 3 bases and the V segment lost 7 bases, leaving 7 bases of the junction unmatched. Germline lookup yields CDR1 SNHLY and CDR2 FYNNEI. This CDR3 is CASNIQGGDTEAFF. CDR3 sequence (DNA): TGTGCCAGCAACATACAGGGGGGGGACACTGAAGCTTTCTTT.

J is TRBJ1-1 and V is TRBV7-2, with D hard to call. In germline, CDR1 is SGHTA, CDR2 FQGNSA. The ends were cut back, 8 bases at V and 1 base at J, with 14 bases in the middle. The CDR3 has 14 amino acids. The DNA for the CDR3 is TGTGCCAGCCGCCCAGAGTGGCGGAACACTGAAGCTTTCTTT. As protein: CASRPEWRNTEAFF. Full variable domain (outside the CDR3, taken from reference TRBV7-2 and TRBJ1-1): GAGVSQSPSNKVTEKGKDVELRCDPISGHTALYWYRQSLGQGLEFLIYFQGNSAPDKSGLPSDRFSAERTGGSVSTLTIQRTQQEDSAVYLCASRPEWRNTEAFFGQGTRLTVV.

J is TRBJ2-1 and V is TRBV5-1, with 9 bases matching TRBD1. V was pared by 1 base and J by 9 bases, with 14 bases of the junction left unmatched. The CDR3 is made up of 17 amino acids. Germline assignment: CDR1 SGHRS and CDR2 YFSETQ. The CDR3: CASSLIEGGQGIVEQFF. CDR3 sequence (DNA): TGCGCCAGCAGCTTGATTGAGGGGGGACAGGGTATTGTTGAGCAGTTCTTC.

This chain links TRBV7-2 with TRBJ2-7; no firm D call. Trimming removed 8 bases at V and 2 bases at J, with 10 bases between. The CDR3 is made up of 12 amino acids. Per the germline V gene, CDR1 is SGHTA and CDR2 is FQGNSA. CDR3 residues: CASSPSPYEQYF. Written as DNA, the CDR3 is TGTGCCAGCTCCCCCTCCCCCTACGAGCAGTACTTC.

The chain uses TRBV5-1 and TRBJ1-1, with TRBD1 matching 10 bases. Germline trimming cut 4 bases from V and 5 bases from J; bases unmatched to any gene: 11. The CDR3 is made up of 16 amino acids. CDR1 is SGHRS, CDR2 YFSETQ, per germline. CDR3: CASSPGDRGRKTEAFF. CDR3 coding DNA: TGCGCCAGCAGCCCCGGGGACAGGGGTAGAAAGACTGAAGCTTTCTTT. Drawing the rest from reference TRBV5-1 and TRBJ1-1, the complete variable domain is KAGVTQTPRYLIKTRGQQVTLSCSPISGHRSVSWYQQTPGQGLQFLFEYFSETQRNKGNFPGRFSGRQFSNSRSEMNVSTLELGDSALYLCASSPGDRGRKTEAFFGQGTRLTVV.

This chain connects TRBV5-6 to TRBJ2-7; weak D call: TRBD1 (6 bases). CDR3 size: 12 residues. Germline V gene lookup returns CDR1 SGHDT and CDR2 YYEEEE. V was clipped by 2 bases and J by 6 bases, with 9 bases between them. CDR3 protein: CASSFAGVEQYF. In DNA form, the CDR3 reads TGTGCCAGCAGCTTTGCAGGGGTCGAGCAGTACTTC.

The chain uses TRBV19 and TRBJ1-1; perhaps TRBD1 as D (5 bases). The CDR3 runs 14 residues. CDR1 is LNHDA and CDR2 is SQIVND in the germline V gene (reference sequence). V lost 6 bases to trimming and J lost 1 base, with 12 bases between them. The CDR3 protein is CASRADSRNTEAFF. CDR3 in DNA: TGTGCCAGTAGGGCTGACAGTCGGAACACTGAAGCTTTCTTT.

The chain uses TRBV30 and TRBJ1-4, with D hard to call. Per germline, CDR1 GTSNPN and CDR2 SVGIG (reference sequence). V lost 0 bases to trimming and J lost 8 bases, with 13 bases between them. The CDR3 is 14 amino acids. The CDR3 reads CAWSVLGFSEKLFF. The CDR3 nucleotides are TGTGCCTGGAGTGTACTGGGTTTTTCCGAAAAACTGTTTTTT. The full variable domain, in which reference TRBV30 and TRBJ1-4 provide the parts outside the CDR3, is SQTIHQWPATLVQPVGSPLSLECTVEGTSNPNLYWYRQAAGRGLQLLFYSVGIGQISSEVPQNLSASRPQDRQFILSSKKLLLSDSGFYLCAWSVLGFSEKLFFGSGTQLSVL.

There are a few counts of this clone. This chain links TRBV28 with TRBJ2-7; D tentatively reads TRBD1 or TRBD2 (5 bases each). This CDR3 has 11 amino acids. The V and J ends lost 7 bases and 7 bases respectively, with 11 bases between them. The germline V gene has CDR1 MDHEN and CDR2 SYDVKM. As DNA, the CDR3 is TGTGCCAGCACCATTGGGGGAGAGCAGTACTTC. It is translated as CASTIGGEQYF.

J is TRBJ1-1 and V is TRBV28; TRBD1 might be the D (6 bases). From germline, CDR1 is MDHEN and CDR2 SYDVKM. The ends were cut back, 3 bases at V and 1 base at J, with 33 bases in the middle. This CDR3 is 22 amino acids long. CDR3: CASSFIIERFSFGAGANTEAFF. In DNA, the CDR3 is TGTGCCAGCAGTTTTATCATCGAACGCTTTTCATTCGGGGCAGGGGCGAACACTGAAGCTTTCTTT.

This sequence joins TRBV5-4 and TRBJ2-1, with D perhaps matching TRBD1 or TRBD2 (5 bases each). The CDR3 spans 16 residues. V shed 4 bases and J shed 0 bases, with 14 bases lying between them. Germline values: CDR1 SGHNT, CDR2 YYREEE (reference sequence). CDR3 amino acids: CASSTGTASSYNEQFF. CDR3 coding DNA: TGTGCCAGCAGCACCGGGACCGCGAGCTCCTACAATGAGCAGTTCTTC.

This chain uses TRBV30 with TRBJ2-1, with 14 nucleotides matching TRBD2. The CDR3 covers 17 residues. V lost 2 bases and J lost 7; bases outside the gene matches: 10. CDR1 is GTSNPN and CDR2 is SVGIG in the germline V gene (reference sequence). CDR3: CAWSWTSGRPGWNEQFF. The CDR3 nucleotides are TGTGCCTGGAGTTGGACTAGCGGGAGGCCGGGTTGGAATGAGCAGTTCTTC.

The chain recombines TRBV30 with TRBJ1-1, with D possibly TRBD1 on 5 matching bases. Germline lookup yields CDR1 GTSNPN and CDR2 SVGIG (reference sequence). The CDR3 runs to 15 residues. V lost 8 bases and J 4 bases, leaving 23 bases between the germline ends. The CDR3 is CAGQGPIEGFTEAFF. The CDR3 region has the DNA TGTGCCGGACAAGGTCCTATTGAGGGGTTCACTGAAGCTTTCTTT.

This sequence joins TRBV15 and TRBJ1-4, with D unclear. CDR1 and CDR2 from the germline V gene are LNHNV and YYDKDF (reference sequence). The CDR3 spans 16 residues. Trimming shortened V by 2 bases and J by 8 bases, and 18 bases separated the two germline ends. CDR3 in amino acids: CATSRMAPSGGEKLFF. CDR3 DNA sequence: TGTGCCACCAGCAGAATGGCTCCTTCAGGCGGCGAAAAACTGTTTTTT.

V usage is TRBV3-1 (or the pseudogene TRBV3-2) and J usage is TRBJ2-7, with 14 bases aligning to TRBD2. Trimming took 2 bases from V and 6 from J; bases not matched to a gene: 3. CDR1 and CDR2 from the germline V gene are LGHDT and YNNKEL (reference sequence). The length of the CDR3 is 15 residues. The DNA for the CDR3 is TGTGCCAGCAGCCAAACCGGGACTAGCGGGAGCGAGCAGTACTTC. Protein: CASSQTGTSGSEQYF.

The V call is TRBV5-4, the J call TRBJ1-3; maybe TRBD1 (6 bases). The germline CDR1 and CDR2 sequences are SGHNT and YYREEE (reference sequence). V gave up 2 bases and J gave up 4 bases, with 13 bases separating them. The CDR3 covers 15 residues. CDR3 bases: TGTGCCAGCAGCTTTGGACAGCTAGCGGGAAACACCATATATTTT. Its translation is CASSFGQLAGNTIYF.

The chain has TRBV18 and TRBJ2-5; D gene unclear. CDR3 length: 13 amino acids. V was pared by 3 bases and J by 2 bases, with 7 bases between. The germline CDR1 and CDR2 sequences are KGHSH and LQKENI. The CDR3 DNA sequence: TGTGCCAGCTCACCGGCGGTTCAAGAGACCCAGTACTTC. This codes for CASSPAVQETQYF. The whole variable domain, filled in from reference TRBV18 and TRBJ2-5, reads NAGVMQNPRHLVRRRGQEARLRCSPMKGHSHVYWYRQLPEEGLKFMVYLQKENIIDESGMPKERFSAEFPKEGPSILRIQQVVRGDSAAYFCASSPAVQETQYFGPGTRLLVL.

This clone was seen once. CDR3 bases: TGCGCCAGCAGCCAGTCGGGGGCCGGAAACACCATATATTTT. Residues: CASSQSGAGNTIYF. V usage is TRBV4-1 and J usage is TRBJ1-3, with a possible D match to TRBD1 (6 bases). From germline, CDR1 is MGHRA and CDR2 YSYEKL. CDR3 length equals 14 residues. Trimming removed 3 bases at V and 4 bases at J, with 10 bases between.

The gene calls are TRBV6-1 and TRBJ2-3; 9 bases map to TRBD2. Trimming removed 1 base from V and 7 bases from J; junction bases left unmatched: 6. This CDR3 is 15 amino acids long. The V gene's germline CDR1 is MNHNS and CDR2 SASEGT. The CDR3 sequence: CASSEEIAGANTQYF. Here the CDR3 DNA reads TGTGCCAGCAGTGAAGAGATAGCGGGGGCAAATACGCAGTATTTT.

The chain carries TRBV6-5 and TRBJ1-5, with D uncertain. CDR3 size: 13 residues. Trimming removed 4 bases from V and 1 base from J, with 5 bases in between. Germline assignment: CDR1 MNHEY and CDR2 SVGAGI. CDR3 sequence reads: CASSLISNQPQHF. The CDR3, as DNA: TGTGCCAGCAGTTTGATAAGCAATCAGCCCCAGCATTTT.

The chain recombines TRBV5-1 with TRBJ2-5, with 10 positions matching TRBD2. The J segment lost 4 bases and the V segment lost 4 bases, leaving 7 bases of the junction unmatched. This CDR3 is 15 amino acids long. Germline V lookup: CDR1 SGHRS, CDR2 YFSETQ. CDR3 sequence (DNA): TGCGCCAGCAGCACTAGCGGGGAGGGAGGAGAGACCCAGTACTTC. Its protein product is CASSTSGEGGETQYF.